The 32 T cell receptor beta chains listed next were all sequenced from one sample in a study of T cells in Graves' hyperthyroidism and ophthalmopathy. Using RNA transcripts as the source, TCR beta CDR3 regions were amplified. When the TCR CDR3 underwent first-round RT-PCR, the HTBI primer set was used. Each CDR3 protein is one row after TCRdb ran MiXCR on the multiplex PCR reads. The sample has about 540,000 distinct CDR3 sequences, roughly 46% seen once. Sequencing input: peripheral blood or thyroid tissue (not recorded which). The receptors originated from a woman between 18 and 29 years old with Graves' hyperthyroidism.

This clonotype showed up many times. CDR3 coding DNA: TGTGCCAGTAGTATACCCCATGGAGCGGGAGGTTTCACCGGGGAGCTGTTTTTT. Residues: CASSIPHGAGGFTGELFF. V and J are TRBV19 and TRBJ2-2; 9 bases are a match to TRBD2. This CDR3 has 18 residues. CDR1 and CDR2 (germline): LNHDA, SQIVND (reference sequence). V was pared by 2 bases and J by 4 bases, with 11 bases of the junction left unmatched.

This sequence joins TRBV29-1 and TRBJ1-1, with D tentatively TRBD1 (6 bases). The germline V gene has CDR1 SQVTM and CDR2 ANQGSEA. The V end lost 6 bases, the J end lost 1 base, and 12 bases lay between the germline ends. The CDR3 extends over 13 amino acids. CDR3 in amino acids: CSVAGGENTEAFF. CDR3 sequence (DNA): TGCAGCGTCGCGGGGGGCGAGAACACTGAAGCTTTCTTT.

This rearrangement joins TRBV7-9 to TRBJ2-2; the match to TRBD1 covers 7 bases. Trimming cost V 7 bases and J 3 bases; bases outside gene matches: 8. CDR1 is SEHNR and CDR2 is FQNEAQ in the germline V gene (reference sequence). The CDR3 loop spans 15 amino acids. The DNA of the CDR3 is TGTGCCAGCACAAACAGGGGTAGAGACACCGGGGAGCTGTTTTTT. It yields the protein CASTNRGRDTGELFF.

The chain couples TRBV20-1 to TRBJ2-7; 16 nucleotides align to TRBD2. The germline V gene has CDR1 DFQATT and CDR2 SNEGSKA (reference sequence). The CDR3 runs to 15 residues. The CDR3 DNA reads TGCAGCGCGGGACTAGCGGGAGGGTACTTAGAGGAGCAGTACTTC. Protein product: CSAGLAGGYLEEQYF.

This clonotype was counted between two and nine times. The rearrangement uses TRBV7-2 and TRBJ2-6; D remains unclear. The V gene lost 5 bases and the J gene lost 3 bases, with 14 bases spanning the gap. Looked up from germline, CDR1 is SGHTA and CDR2 is FQGNSA. The length of the CDR3 is 16 residues. Written as DNA, the CDR3 is TGTGCCAGCAGCCCGAAGCTAAATGATGGGGCCAACGTCCTGACTTTC. Protein: CASSPKLNDGANVLTF.

This clonotype occurred many times. The chain joins TRBV9 to TRBJ1-5; D ambiguous. Germline CDR1 SGDLS, CDR2 YYNGEE. V gave up 4 bases and J gave up 6 bases, with 14 bases separating them. The length of the CDR3 is 14 residues. The DNA of the CDR3 is TGTGCCAGCAGCCCCAGAATAGAACTTCAGCCCCAGCATTTT. The encoded protein is CASSPRIELQPQHF.

This clonotype was recorded many times. The V call is TRBV6-1, the J call TRBJ2-5; D remains unclear. This CDR3 region has 13 residues. Deletions cut 1 base from V and 2 bases from J, with 5 bases between. The germline V gene encodes CDR1 MNHNS and CDR2 SASEGT. CDR3 protein: CASSEGHQETQYF. DNA of the CDR3: TGTGCCAGCAGTGAAGGACATCAAGAGACCCAGTACTTC.

This clonotype occurred many times. The rearrangement joins TRBV18 to TRBJ2-5, with a tentative D call TRBD1 (5 bases). The germline V and J ends were trimmed by 3 bases and 8 bases, with 13 bases remaining between them. This CDR3 contains 13 residues. From germline, CDR1 is KGHSH and CDR2 LQKENI. The CDR3 bases are TGTGCCAGCTCACCGGGCCTCGACAGTACCCAGTACTTC. Protein sequence: CASSPGLDSTQYF.

This clonotype was detected ten times or more. V is TRBV2 and J is TRBJ1-1; 10 nucleotides match TRBD1. Germline V CDR1 and CDR2: SNHLY, FYNNEI. This CDR3 comprises 13 residues. Germline trimming cut 6 bases from V and 5 bases from J; bases unmatched to any gene: 3. The CDR3 DNA is TGTGCCAGCAGCGAGGACAGGGGGACTGAAGCTTTCTTT. Protein product: CASSEDRGTEAFF.

This clonotype was observed at least ten times. The chain couples TRBV7-9 to TRBJ1-1, with a weak D call TRBD1 (6 bases). Trimming pared 2 bases from V and 4 bases from J, leaving 11 bases between. The CDR3 loop spans 14 amino acids. Germline CDR1 reads SEHNR; CDR2 reads FQNEAQ (reference sequence). The DNA of the CDR3 is TGTGCCAGCAGCTTATCAGGGGATAGCACTGAAGCTTTCTTT. This codes for CASSLSGDSTEAFF. The whole variable domain, remainder taken from reference TRBV7-9 and TRBJ1-1, is DTGVSQNPRHKITKRGQNVTFRCDPISEHNRLYWYRQTLGQGPEFLTYFQNEAQLEKSRLLSDRFSAERPKGSFSTLEIQRTEQGDSAMYLCASSLSGDSTEAFFGQGTRLTVV.

The chain uses TRBV6-6 and TRBJ1-4, with D possibly being TRBD1 (6 bases). The CDR3 is made up of 17 amino acids. The germline V gene has CDR1 MNHNY and CDR2 SVGAGI (reference sequence). V lost 5 bases, J lost 0 bases, and 16 bases lay in between. The CDR3 loop is CASSGGRGRATNEKLFF. The CDR3 DNA follows: TGTGCCAGCAGTGGGGGGAGGGGGAGAGCAACTAATGAAAAACTGTTTTTT.

This clonotype was detected many times. The CDR3 region has the DNA TGCGCCAGCAGCCAAGAAGACAGAGAGACCCAGTACTTC. Translating it yields CASSQEDRETQYF. The J gene is TRBJ2-5, the V gene TRBV4-1; a possible D gene is TRBD1 (5 bases). CDR1 is MGHRA and CDR2 is YSYEKL in the germline V gene. CDR3 size: 13 residues. V lost 0 bases to trimming and J lost 4 bases, with 6 bases between them.

V gene TRBV10-3 combines with J gene TRBJ1-6; a weak D match, TRBD1 (5 bases). Germline V gene lookup returns CDR1 ENHRY and CDR2 SYGVKD. The CDR3 contains 15 residues. Trimming took off 5 bases at V and 7 bases at J, with 15 bases between the two ends. CDR3 loop: CAISLSAGTNSPLHF. Here the CDR3 DNA reads TGTGCCATCAGTTTAAGCGCAGGGACCAATTCACCCCTCCACTTT.

The rearrangement uses TRBV6-4 and TRBJ1-5, with TRBD1 matching 7 bases. The germline V gene has CDR1 MRHNA and CDR2 SNTAGT. J gave up 11 bases and V 6 bases, and 13 bases lay outside the gene matches. The CDR3 sequence is 14 residues long. Here the CDR3 reads CASSPGTATPAQHF. CDR3 sequence (DNA): TGTGCCAGCAGCCCCGGGACAGCCACCCCAGCCCAGCATTTT.

The rearrangement joins TRBV5-8 to TRBJ2-7; 8 bases fit TRBD2. Trimming took 4 bases from V and 4 from J; bases not matched to a gene: 7. The CDR3 has 14 amino acids. Germline V gene lookup returns CDR1 SGHTS and CDR2 YDEGEE. The DNA of the CDR3 is TGTGCCAGCAGCCAGCGGGAGTTAACTTACGAGCAGTACTTC. Translating gives CASSQRELTYEQYF. Full variable domain (outside the CDR3, taken from reference TRBV5-8 and TRBJ2-7): EAGVTQSPTHLIKTRGQQATLRCSPISGHTSVYWYQQALGLGLQFLLWYDEGEERNRGNFPPRFSGRQFPNYSSELNVNALELEDSALYLCASSQRELTYEQYFGPGTRLTVT.

In its sample, this clonotype was seen a few times. V gene TRBV13 combines with J gene TRBJ2-7; D ambiguous. Germline V CDR1 and CDR2: PRHDT, FYEKMQ (reference sequence). The CDR3 extends over 18 amino acids. V dropped 4 bases and J dropped 0 bases, with 22 bases sitting between them. CDR3 residues: CASSSTWGGSPNSYEQYF. The CDR3 region has the DNA TGTGCCAGCAGCTCGACTTGGGGTGGGTCTCCTAACTCCTACGAGCAGTACTTC.

The rearrangement joins TRBV6-5 to TRBJ2-7, with D tentatively TRBD1 or TRBD2 (5 bases each). The CDR3 has 16 amino acids. The V and J ends lost 0 bases and 0 bases respectively, with 12 bases between them. Per the germline V gene, CDR1 is MNHEY and CDR2 is SVGAGI. CDR3 loop: CASSYSPGRVSYEQYF. CDR3 DNA sequence: TGTGCCAGCAGTTACTCGCCGGGGCGGGTCTCCTACGAGCAGTACTTC.

Only a few counts were recorded for this clonotype. Since a much larger clone is just one base distant, this may be a read error. Lacking the conserved final phenylalanine or tryptophan, this CDR3 likely reflects a read error. The J gene is TRBJ1-6, the V gene TRBV12-3 or TRBV12-4; the D is unclear. This CDR3 comprises 13 residues. V shed 4 bases and J shed 5 bases, with 6 bases lying between them. CDR3 DNA: TGTGCCAGCAGTTACCAGAATAATTCACCCCTCCACCTT. It encodes CASSYQNNSPLHL.

Regarding this clonotype: A read error may account for a junction end that differs from germline. The J gene is TRBJ2-5, the V gene TRBV4-3, with 10 bases matching TRBD2. The CDR3 length is 15 residues. CDR1 and CDR2 (germline): LGHNA, YSLEER. Here the CDR3 DNA reads TGCACCAGCAGCCTAGCGGGGGAACGCCTAGAGACCCAGTACTTC. Protein: CTSSLAGERLETQYF.

This clonotype was seen many times. V usage is TRBV6-5 and J usage is TRBJ2-7; the D gene is possibly TRBD2 (5 bases). CDR1 and CDR2 (germline): MNHEY, SVGAGI. The CDR3 extends over 15 amino acids. V lost 0 bases and J 3 bases, leaving 12 bases between the germline ends. CDR3 region: CASSYSMDWVYEQYF. CDR3 nucleotides: TGTGCCAGCAGTTACTCAATGGACTGGGTCTACGAGCAGTACTTC.

Ten or more counts support this clonotype. The rearrangement links TRBV2 to TRBJ1-5, with D uncertain. This CDR3 spans 13 amino acids. Germline loops: CDR1 SNHLY, CDR2 FYNNEI. Trimming pared 6 bases from V and 1 base from J, leaving 7 bases between. The CDR3 loop is CASSVWSNQPQHF. As DNA, the CDR3 is TGTGCCAGCAGCGTATGGAGCAATCAGCCCCAGCATTTT.

In its sample, this clonotype was seen many times. The rearrangement joins TRBV5-1 to TRBJ1-6; D remains ambiguous. The CDR3 runs 17 residues. V was pared by 7 bases and J by 0 bases, with 17 bases between. Per germline, CDR1 SGHRS and CDR2 YFSETQ. The CDR3 is CASFEGPPSSYNSPLHF. In nucleotides, the CDR3 is TGCGCCAGCTTCGAGGGCCCCCCGAGCTCCTATAATTCACCCCTCCACTTT.

This clonotype was counted many times. The V call is TRBV7-2, the J call TRBJ2-7; no clear D gene. The CDR3 spans 13 residues. Trimming stripped 5 bases from V and 4 bases from J, with 12 bases between. CDR1 and CDR2 (germline): SGHTA, FQGNSA. The chain's CDR3 is CASSPYSWYEQYF. In DNA, the CDR3 is TGTGCCAGCAGCCCCTACTCTTGGTACGAGCAGTACTTC. The entire variable domain, with the rest obtained from reference TRBV7-2 and TRBJ2-7, is as follows: GAGVSQSPSNKVTEKGKDVELRCDPISGHTALYWYRQSLGQGLEFLIYFQGNSAPDKSGLPSDRFSAERTGGSVSTLTIQRTQQEDSAVYLCASSPYSWYEQYFGPGTRLTVT.

This clonotype came up many times. The gene calls are TRBV2 and TRBJ2-7; TRBD2 aligns across 11 bases. The CDR3 has 14 residues. From germline, CDR1 is SNHLY and CDR2 FYNNEI. V trimming: 5 bases; J trimming: 7 bases; junction bases outside the gene matches: 7. CDR3 protein: CASSQLAGAGEQYF. CDR3 coding DNA: TGTGCCAGCAGTCAACTAGCGGGAGCGGGAGAGCAGTACTTC.

The chain joins TRBV2 to TRBJ2-5; either TRBD1 or TRBD2 may supply D (5 bases each). V shed 7 bases and J shed 5 bases, with 17 bases lying between them. Germline V CDR1 and CDR2: SNHLY, FYNNEI. The CDR3 is 14 amino acids. This CDR3 reads CASKAVRGGETQYF. CDR3 bases: TGTGCCAGCAAAGCGGTTAGGGGTGGCGAGACCCAGTACTTC.

This clonotype was recorded once. Written as DNA, the CDR3 is TGCAGCGTTAGTGGTGGCGGATTCTCTGGGGCCAACGTCCTGACTTTC. Its protein is CSVSGGGFSGANVLTF. The chain employs TRBV29-1 and TRBJ2-6; D gene ambiguous. CDR1 SQVTM and CDR2 ANQGSEA come from the germline V gene. CDR3 length: 16 residues. With 5 bases removed from V and 0 bases from J, the gap between germline ends came to 14 bases.

For this clonotype: A read error may explain this, as a much larger clone is one base away. The chain joins TRBV7-2 to TRBJ2-7; 11 bases agree with TRBD1. The J segment lost 1 base and the V segment lost 5 bases, leaving 7 bases of the junction unmatched. CDR3 size: 16 residues. Germline values: CDR1 SGHTA, CDR2 FQGNSA. CDR3 coding DNA: TGTGCCAGCAGCCCCTCGGACAGGGGGCGATCCTACGAGCAGTACTTC. Translating it yields CASSPSDRGRSYEQYF.

Regarding this clonotype: This may come from a read error, since a much larger clone is one base off. The chain links TRBV12-3 or TRBV12-4 to TRBJ2-7, with D perhaps TRBD2 (5 bases). CDR3 length equals 13 residues. The CDR3 region has the DNA TGTGCCAGCAGTTTTATCGGGGAATACGTGCAGTACTTC. Translating gives CASSFIGEYVQYF.

In this sample, this clonotype turned up many times. The CDR3 reads CASSSRQVGQQETQYF. CDR3 coding DNA: TGTGCCAGCAGCTCCCGACAAGTGGGACAGCAAGAGACCCAGTACTTC. The chain combines TRBV13 with TRBJ2-5, with TRBD1 identical over 7 bases. Germline V gene lookup returns CDR1 PRHDT and CDR2 FYEKMQ (reference sequence). V lost 4 bases, J lost 2 bases, and 10 bases stayed unmatched. This CDR3 spans 16 amino acids. Drawing the rest from reference TRBV13 and TRBJ2-5, the complete variable domain is AAGVIQSPRHLIKEKRETATLKCYPIPRHDTVYWYQQGPGQDPQFLISFYEKMQSDKGSIPDRFSAQQFSDYHSELNMSSLELGDSALYFCASSSRQVGQQETQYFGPGTRLLVL.

Details on this clonotype: A much larger clone differs from this one at a single base, so this may be a read error. This is likely a read error, given that the CDR3 carries no conserved phenylalanine or tryptophan at its end. V gene TRBV20-1 combines with J gene TRBJ2-7; D gene ambiguous. The CDR3 has 12 amino acids. Deletions cut 5 bases from V and 1 base from J, with 9 bases between. Per the germline V gene, CDR1 is DFQATT and CDR2 is SNEGSKA (reference sequence). The CDR3 bases are TGCAGTGCTGCGTTTGAATCCTACGAGCAGTACCTC. It translates to CSAAFESYEQYL.

This clonotype was seen once. This sequence joins TRBV7-9 and TRBJ2-7; D remains unclear. Germline lookup yields CDR1 SEHNR and CDR2 FQNEAQ (reference sequence). V was cut by 6 bases and J by 5 bases, with 17 bases left in between. The length of the CDR3 is 14 residues. CDR3 region: CASSQAGTANEQYF. In nucleotides, the CDR3 is TGTGCCAGCAGTCAAGCCGGTACCGCCAACGAGCAGTACTTC. The entire variable domain, with the rest obtained from reference TRBV7-9 and TRBJ2-7, is as follows: DTGVSQNPRHKITKRGQNVTFRCDPISEHNRLYWYRQTLGQGPEFLTYFQNEAQLEKSRLLSDRFSAERPKGSFSTLEIQRTEQGDSAMYLCASSQAGTANEQYFGPGTRLTVT.

Concerning this clonotype: At one of its ends the junction is not consistent with the germline gene, which may arise from a read error. The J gene is TRBJ1-1, the V gene TRBV7-3; 8 bases line up with TRBD1. The germline V gene has CDR1 SGHTA and CDR2 FQGTGA. The CDR3 covers 12 residues. The DNA for the CDR3 is TGTACCAGCAGCTCAACAGGGGGTGAAGCTTTCTTT. It encodes CTSSSTGGEAFF.